This T cell receptor beta chain was recorded in a study of cytomegalovirus exposure and HLA in healthy donors. Study-wide background: Researchers previously reported finding fewer than 140 million unique TCR beta sequences from around 200 million T cells. There were 85 million or so unique TCRs (from HLA-typed donors) in an early data release.

Trimming took 5 bases from V and 2 from J; bases not matched to a gene: 10. The V gene's germline CDR1 is SGHRS and CDR2 YFSETQ. The CDR3 has 15 amino acids. Vbeta (60) and Jbeta (13) primers were used in the PCR. The data were produced by immunoSEQ multiplex PCR, yet TCRdb's version contains in-frame clones alone and is incomplete. Here the sample spans around 210,000 clones, about 78% being singletons. Findings and limits, study-wide: V- and J-gene trimming of TCR beta was linked (in a later analysis) to a missense DCLRE1C variant.

As to this clone: As yet, its antigen is unknown.

This TCR was sampled from a woman aged 25 to 39 in good health and CMV-seronegative. The J gene is TRBJ2-7, the V gene TRBV5-1; 7 bases agree with TRBD1. The sample consisted of PBMCs. In DNA, the CDR3 is TGCGCCAGCAGTAAAGGGGGCGTTCGGACCTACGAGCAGTACTTC. Translating gives CASSKGGVRTYEQYF. The whole variable domain, remainder taken from reference TRBV5-1 and TRBJ2-7, is KAGVTQTPRYLIKTRGQQVTLSCSPISGHRSVSWYQQTPGQGLQFLFEYFSETQRNKGNFPGRFSGRQFSNSRSEMNVSTLELGDSALYLCASSKGGVRTYEQYFGPGTRLTVT.